The T cell receptor (beta chain) under discussion was sequenced for a study of Ad26.COV2.S vaccination and SARS-CoV-2 variants. For the study at large: Once or twice, 56 days apart, Ad26.COV2.S was delivered intramuscularly.

The treatment was: 15 to 20 received Ad26.COV2.S at low or high dose, single or two shots; roughly five received placebo; per-sample allocation not given. Samples analyzed were those drawn on day 63 after the first vaccine or placebo injection. A Boston adult aged 18-55 years was the donor. It was Wuhan-strain SARS-CoV-2 spike that the Ad26 vaccine vector expressed. Measured with immunoSEQ multiplex PCR; TCRdb has only the in-frame clones, and not every one. This sample has around 300,000 clones, with around 90% found just once. The TCR comes from a person aged 18 to 59 who received the Ad26.COV2.S COVID-19 vaccine or a placebo. The material sequenced was peripheral blood, taken in a trial of Ad26.COV2.S vaccine versus placebo.

CDR3 nucleotide sequence: TGTGCCAGCAGCTTAGGTTTCCAGGGCGGGAGGGCAGATACGCAGTATTTT. Translating it yields CASSLGFQGGRADTQYF. V is TRBV11-2 and J is TRBJ2-3, with 9 nucleotides matching TRBD2. V shed 1 base, J shed 4 bases, and the junction held 9 bases outside the gene matches. Germline CDR1 is SGHAT and CDR2 is FQNNGV. This CDR3 contains 17 residues.